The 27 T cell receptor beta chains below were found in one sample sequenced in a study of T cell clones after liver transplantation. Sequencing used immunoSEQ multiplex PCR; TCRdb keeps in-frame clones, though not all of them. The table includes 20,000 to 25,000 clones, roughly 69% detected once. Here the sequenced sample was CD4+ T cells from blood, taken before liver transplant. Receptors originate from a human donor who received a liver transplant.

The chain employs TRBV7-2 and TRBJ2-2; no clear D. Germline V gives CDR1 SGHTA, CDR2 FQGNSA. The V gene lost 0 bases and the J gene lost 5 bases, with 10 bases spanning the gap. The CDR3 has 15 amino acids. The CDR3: CASSLAAAVTGELFF. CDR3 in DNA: TGTGCCAGCAGCTTAGCGGCGGCGGTGACCGGGGAGCTGTTTTTT.

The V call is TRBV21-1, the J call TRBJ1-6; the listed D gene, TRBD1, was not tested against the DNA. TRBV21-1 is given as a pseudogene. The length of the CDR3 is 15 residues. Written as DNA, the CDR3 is TGTGCCAGCAGCAAACAGGGGGCATGGAATTCACCCCTCCACTTT. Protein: CASSKQGAWNSPLHF.

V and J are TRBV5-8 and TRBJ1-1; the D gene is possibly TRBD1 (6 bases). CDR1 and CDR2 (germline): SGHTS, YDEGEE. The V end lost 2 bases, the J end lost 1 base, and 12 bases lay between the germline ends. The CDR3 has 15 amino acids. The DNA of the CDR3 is TGTGCCAGCAGCTTTAAGAGGGGGGGGAACACTGAAGCTTTCTTT. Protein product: CASSFKRGGNTEAFF.

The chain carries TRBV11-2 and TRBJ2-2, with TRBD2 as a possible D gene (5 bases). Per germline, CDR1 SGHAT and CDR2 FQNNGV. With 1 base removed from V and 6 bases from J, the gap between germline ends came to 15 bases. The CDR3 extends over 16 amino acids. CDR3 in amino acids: CASSLVGVGGPGELFF. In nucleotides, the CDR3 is TGTGCCAGCAGCTTAGTTGGGGTTGGAGGTCCCGGGGAGCTGTTTTTT.

The CDR3 nucleotides are TGTGCCAGCCAGCCTAGGGGACCATTTAATGAGCAGTTCTTC. The encoded protein is CASQPRGPFNEQFF. The chain carries TRBV2 and TRBJ2-1; D tentatively fits TRBD1 or TRBD2 (5 bases each). The CDR3 consists of 14 residues. Germline CDR1 reads SNHLY; CDR2 reads FYNNEI. V was clipped by 8 bases and J by 7 bases, with 18 bases between them.

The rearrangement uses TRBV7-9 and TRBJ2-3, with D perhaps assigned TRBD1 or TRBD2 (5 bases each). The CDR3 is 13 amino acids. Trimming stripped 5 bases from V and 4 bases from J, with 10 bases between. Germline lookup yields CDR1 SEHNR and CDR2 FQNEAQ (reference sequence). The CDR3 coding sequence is TGTGCCAGCAGCGACCGGGGCCCAGATACGCAGTATTTT. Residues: CASSDRGPDTQYF.

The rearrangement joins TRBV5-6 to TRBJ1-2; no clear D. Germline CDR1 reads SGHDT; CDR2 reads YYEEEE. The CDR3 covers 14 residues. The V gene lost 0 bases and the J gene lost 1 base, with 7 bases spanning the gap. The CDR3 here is CASSLAGNNYGYTF. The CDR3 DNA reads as TGTGCCAGCAGCTTGGCGGGAAATAACTATGGCTACACCTTC. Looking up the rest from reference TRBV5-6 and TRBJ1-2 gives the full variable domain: DAGVTQSPTHLIKTRGQQVTLRCSPKSGHDTVSWYQQALGQGPQFIFQYYEEEERQRGNFPDRFSGHQFPNYSSELNVNALLLGDSALYLCASSLAGNNYGYTFGSGTRLTVV.

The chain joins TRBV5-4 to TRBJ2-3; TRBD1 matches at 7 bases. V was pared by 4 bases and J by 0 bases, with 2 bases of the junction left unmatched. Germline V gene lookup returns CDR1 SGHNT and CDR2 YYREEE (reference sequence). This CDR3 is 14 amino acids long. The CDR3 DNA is TGTGCCAGCAGCCAACAGGGGAGCACAGATACGCAGTATTTT. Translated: CASSQQGSTDTQYF.

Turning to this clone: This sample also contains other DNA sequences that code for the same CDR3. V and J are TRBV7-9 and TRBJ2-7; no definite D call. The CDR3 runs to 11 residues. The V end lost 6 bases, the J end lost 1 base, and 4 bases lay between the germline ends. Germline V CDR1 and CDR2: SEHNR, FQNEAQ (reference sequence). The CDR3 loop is CASSPSYEQYF. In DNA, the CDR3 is TGTGCCAGCAGTCCGTCCTACGAGCAGTACTTC.

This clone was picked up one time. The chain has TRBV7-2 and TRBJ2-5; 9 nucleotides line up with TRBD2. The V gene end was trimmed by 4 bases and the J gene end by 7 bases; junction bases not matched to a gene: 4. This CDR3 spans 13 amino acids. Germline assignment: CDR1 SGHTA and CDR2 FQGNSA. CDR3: CASSSSGAGTQYF. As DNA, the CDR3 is TGTGCCAGCAGCTCTAGCGGGGCAGGGACCCAGTACTTC.

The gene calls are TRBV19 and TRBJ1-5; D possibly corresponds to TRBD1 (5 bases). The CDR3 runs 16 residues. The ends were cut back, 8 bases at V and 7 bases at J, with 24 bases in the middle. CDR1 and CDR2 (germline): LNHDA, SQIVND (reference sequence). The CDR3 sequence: CASLPSEQGLRQPQHF. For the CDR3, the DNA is TGTGCCAGTCTCCCCTCTGAGCAGGGCTTGCGGCAGCCCCAGCATTTT.

CDR3 region: CASSSKPWGTSGSGSYNEQFF. The CDR3 coding sequence is TGTGCCAGCTCATCTAAGCCCTGGGGGACTAGCGGGAGTGGGTCCTACAATGAGCAGTTCTTC. The gene calls are TRBV27 and TRBJ2-1, with 14 bases matching TRBD2. The length of the CDR3 is 21 residues. Trimming cost V 8 bases and J 1 base; bases outside gene matches: 19. Germline values: CDR1 MNHEY, CDR2 SMNVEV (reference sequence).

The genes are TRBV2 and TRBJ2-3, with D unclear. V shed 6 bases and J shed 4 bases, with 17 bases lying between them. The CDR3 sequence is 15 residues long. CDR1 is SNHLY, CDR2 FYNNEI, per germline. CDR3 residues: CASRSSLTFADTQYF. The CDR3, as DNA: TGTGCCAGCAGGAGTTCCCTGACTTTCGCAGATACGCAGTATTTT.

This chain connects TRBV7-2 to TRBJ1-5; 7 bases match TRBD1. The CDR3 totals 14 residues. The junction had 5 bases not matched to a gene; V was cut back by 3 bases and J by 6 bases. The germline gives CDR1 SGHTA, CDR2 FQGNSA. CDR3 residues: CASSFQGVGQPQHF. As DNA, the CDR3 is TGTGCCAGCAGCTTCCAGGGGGTAGGTCAGCCCCAGCATTTT.

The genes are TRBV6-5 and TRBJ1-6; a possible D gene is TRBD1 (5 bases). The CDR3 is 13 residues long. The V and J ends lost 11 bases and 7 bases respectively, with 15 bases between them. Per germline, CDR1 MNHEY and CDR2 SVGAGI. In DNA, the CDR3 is TGTGCCGCCAGCAGTAAGGGGAATTCACCCCTCCACTTT. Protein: CAASSKGNSPLHF.

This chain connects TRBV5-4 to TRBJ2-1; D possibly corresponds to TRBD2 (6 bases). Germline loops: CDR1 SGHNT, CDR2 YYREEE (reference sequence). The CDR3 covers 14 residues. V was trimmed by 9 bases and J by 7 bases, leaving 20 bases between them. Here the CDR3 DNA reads TGTGCCACTGGGGTAGGCGGGACGCGGAATGAGCAGTTCTTC. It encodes CATGVGGTRNEQFF. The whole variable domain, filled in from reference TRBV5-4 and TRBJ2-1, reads ETGVTQSPTHLIKTRGQQVTLRCSSQSGHNTVSWYQQALGQGPQFIFQYYREEENGRGNFPPRFSGLQFPNYSSELNVNALELDDSALYLCATGVGGTRNEQFFGPGTRLTVL.

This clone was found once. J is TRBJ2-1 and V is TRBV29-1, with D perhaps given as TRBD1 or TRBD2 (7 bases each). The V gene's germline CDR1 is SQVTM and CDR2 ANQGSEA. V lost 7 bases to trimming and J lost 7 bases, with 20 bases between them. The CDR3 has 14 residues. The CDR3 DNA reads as TGCAGCGCCAAGGGTCCAGGGGGGGTTAATGAGCAGTTCTTC. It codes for CSAKGPGGVNEQFF.

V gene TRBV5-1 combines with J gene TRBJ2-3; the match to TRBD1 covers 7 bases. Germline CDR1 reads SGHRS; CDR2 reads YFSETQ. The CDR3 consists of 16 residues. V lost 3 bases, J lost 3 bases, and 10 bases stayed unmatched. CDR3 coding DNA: TGCGCCAGCAGCTCCGGGACAGCGCCTCGTACAGATACGCAGTATTTT. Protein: CASSSGTAPRTDTQYF. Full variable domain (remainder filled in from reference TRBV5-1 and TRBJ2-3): KAGVTQTPRYLIKTRGQQVTLSCSPISGHRSVSWYQQTPGQGLQFLFEYFSETQRNKGNFPGRFSGRQFSNSRSEMNVSTLELGDSALYLCASSSGTAPRTDTQYFGPGTRLTVL.

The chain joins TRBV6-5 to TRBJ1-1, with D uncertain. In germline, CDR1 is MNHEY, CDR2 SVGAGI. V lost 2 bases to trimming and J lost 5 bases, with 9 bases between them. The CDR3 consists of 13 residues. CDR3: CASSYVGRTEAFF. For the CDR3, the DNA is TGTGCCAGCAGTTACGTCGGAAGGACTGAAGCTTTCTTT.

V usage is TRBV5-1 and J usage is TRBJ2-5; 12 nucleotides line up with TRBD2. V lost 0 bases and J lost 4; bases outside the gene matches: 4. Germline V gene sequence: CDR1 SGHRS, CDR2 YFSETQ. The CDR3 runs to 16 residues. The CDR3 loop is CASSLGRLAGVETQYF. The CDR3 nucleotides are TGCGCCAGCAGCTTGGGCCGACTAGCGGGAGTAGAGACCCAGTACTTC.

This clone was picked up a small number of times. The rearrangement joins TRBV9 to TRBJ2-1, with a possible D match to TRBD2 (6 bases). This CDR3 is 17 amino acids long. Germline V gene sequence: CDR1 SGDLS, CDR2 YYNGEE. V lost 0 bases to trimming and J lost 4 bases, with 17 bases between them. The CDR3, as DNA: TGTGCCAGCAGCGTAGGGGGGACTCCCGCTGGGTACAATGAGCAGTTCTTC. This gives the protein CASSVGGTPAGYNEQFF.

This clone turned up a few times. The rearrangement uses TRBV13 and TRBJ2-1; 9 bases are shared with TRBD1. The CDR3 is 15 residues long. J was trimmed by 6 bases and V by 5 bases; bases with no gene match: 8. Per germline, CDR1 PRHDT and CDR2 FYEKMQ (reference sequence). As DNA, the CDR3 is TGTGCCAGCAGCCGACAGGGGGTAAATCTCAATGAGCAGTTCTTC. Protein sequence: CASSRQGVNLNEQFF.

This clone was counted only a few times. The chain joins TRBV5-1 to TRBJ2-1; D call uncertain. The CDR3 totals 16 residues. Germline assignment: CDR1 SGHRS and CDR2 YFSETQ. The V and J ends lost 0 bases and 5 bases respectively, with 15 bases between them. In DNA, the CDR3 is TGCGCCAGCAGCTTGGTCACCGGAAATTTAAACAATGAGCAGTTCTTC. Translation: CASSLVTGNLNNEQFF.

CDR3 in amino acids: CASRYKGGSSYEQYF. In DNA, the CDR3 is TGTGCCAGCAGGTACAAGGGTGGCAGCTCCTACGAGCAGTACTTC. The chain links TRBV7-2 to TRBJ2-7; D gene ambiguous. Trimming removed 6 bases at V and 0 bases at J, with 15 bases between. Germline V gene sequence: CDR1 SGHTA, CDR2 FQGNSA. CDR3 size: 15 residues.

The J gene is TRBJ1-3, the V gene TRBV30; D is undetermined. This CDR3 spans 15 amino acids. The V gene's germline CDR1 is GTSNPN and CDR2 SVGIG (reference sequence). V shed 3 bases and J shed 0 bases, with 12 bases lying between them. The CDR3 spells CAWRVEGHSGNTIYF. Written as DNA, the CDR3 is TGTGCCTGGAGGGTGGAGGGTCACTCTGGAAACACCATATATTTT.

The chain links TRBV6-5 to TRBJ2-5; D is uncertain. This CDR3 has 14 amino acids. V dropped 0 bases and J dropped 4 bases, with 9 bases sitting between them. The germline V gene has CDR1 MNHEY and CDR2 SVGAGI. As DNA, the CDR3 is TGTGCCAGCAGTTACTCGCGTACTCTAGAGACCCAGTACTTC. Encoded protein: CASSYSRTLETQYF.

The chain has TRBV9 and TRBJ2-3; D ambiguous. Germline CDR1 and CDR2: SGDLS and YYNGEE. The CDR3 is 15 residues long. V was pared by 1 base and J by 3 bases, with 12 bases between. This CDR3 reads CASSVRTSATDTQYF. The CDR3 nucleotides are TGTGCCAGCAGCGTAAGGACGAGCGCTACAGATACGCAGTATTTT.